A single sample gave rise to the 13 T cell receptor beta chains below, sequenced in a study of a mutant IDH1 vaccine in newly diagnosed glioma. TCRdb's copy holds only in-frame clones and misses some; the assay was immunoSEQ multiplex PCR. The table lists over 95,000 clones, roughly 90% of them singletons, with roughly 0.65% in the top ten. These TCRs are of unknown antigen specificity. Time point given: week 11, during vaccination. Topical imiquimod was applied with each vaccine dose, which held 300 ug of mutant IDH1 20-mer peptide. The sequences come from PBMCs, collected from a glioma patient whose treatment included an IDH1 peptide vaccine. Receptor source: a woman in her forties or fifties with glioma.

The chain carries TRBV21-1 and TRBJ1-4. TRBV21-1 is given as a pseudogene. The CDR3 covers 18 residues. CDR3 protein: CASSKGGGRFSTNEKLFF. In nucleotides, the CDR3 is TGTGCCAGCAGCAAAGGAGGGGGGCGATTTTCAACTAATGAAAAACTGTTTTTT.

The chain links TRBV30 to TRBJ2-5; D uncertain. Near its end, the DNA agrees better with TRBJ2-7, so the J call may be wrong. Germline CDR1 and CDR2: GTSNPN and SVGIG (reference sequence). The CDR3 contains 12 residues. The chain's CDR3 is CAWRNPRFEQYF. CDR3 DNA: TGTGCCTGGAGAAACCCGAGGTTCGAGCAGTACTTC.

The chain combines TRBV4-1 with TRBJ2-1; the match to TRBD2 covers 8 bases. Looked up from germline, CDR1 is MGHRA and CDR2 is YSYEKL. The ends lost 4 bases at V and 5 bases at J; junction bases unmatched: 4. This CDR3 is 14 amino acids long. The CDR3 DNA reads as TGCGCCAGCAGCCCCGGGACTAGAAACAATGAGCAGTTCTTC. Protein sequence: CASSPGTRNNEQFF.

This clone has just a few counts. The chain combines TRBV11-2 with TRBJ1-1, with D perhaps matching TRBD1 (5 bases). This CDR3 is built from 15 residues. Looked up from germline, CDR1 is SGHAT and CDR2 is FQNNGV. V gave up 3 bases and J gave up 2 bases, with 13 bases separating them. CDR3 protein: CASSFMTGANTEAFF. The CDR3 bases are TGTGCCAGCAGCTTTATGACCGGGGCTAACACTGAAGCTTTCTTT.

The chain combines TRBV5-1 with TRBJ2-5, with 7 positions matching TRBD2. The J segment lost 2 bases and the V segment lost 4 bases, leaving 11 bases of the junction unmatched. Germline V gene sequence: CDR1 SGHRS, CDR2 YFSETQ. This CDR3 is 16 amino acids long. The CDR3 is CASSPSFKRGQETQYF. CDR3 coding DNA: TGCGCCAGCAGCCCGTCCTTCAAGCGGGGTCAAGAGACCCAGTACTTC.

This clone was detected only a few times. The rearrangement uses TRBV7-8 and TRBJ1-5; no firm D call. The germline CDR1 and CDR2 sequences are SGHVS and FQNEAQ. There are 16 residues in the CDR3. V lost 0 bases to trimming and J lost 0 bases, with 9 bases between them. CDR3 nucleotides: TGTGCCAGCAGCTTAGCATGGGGTACTAGCAATCAGCCCCAGCATTTT. It encodes CASSLAWGTSNQPQHF.

The genes are TRBV9 and TRBJ1-2; 8 positions agree with TRBD1. This CDR3 spans 15 amino acids. J gave up 6 bases and V 3 bases, and 10 bases lay outside the gene matches. The germline V gene has CDR1 SGDLS and CDR2 YYNGEE. CDR3 region: CASSAQRTGRNGYTF. The CDR3 nucleotides read TGTGCCAGCAGCGCCCAGAGGACAGGGAGGAATGGCTACACCTTC.

This chain connects TRBV28 to TRBJ2-1, with TRBD1 as a possible D gene (7 bases). The CDR3 sequence is 16 residues long. Germline lookup yields CDR1 MDHEN and CDR2 SYDVKM. V shed 7 bases and J shed 10 bases, with 26 bases lying between them. The CDR3 sequence is CASTRQVGRDRREQFF. The CDR3 coding sequence is TGTGCCAGCACCCGCCAAGTGGGGCGGGACAGACGAGAGCAGTTCTTC.

The count of this clone is one. V and J are TRBV19 and TRBJ1-2, with D unclear. Trimming took off 7 bases at V and 2 bases at J, with 14 bases between the two ends. Germline V gene sequence: CDR1 LNHDA, CDR2 SQIVND (reference sequence). The CDR3 spans 14 residues. The CDR3 loop is CASTLSVANYGYTF. The CDR3 coding sequence is TGTGCCAGTACCCTATCGGTGGCCAACTATGGCTACACCTTC.

This clone was observed a single time. The genes are TRBV28 and TRBJ1-6, with D hard to call. The CDR3 is 12 amino acids. Germline CDR1 and CDR2: MDHEN and SYDVKM. V dropped 3 bases and J dropped 7 bases, with 4 bases sitting between them. CDR3 bases: TGTGCCAGCAGTTTTGCGAATTCACCCCTCCACTTT. Translation: CASSFANSPLHF.

CDR3 amino acids: CASSLASGTNEQFF. The DNA of the CDR3 is TGCGCCAGCAGCTTGGCTAGCGGGACCAATGAGCAGTTCTTC. The chain combines TRBV5-1 with TRBJ2-1; the match to TRBD2 covers 9 bases. The CDR3 runs 14 residues. The V segment lost 0 bases and the J segment 6 bases; nucleotides outside the gene matches: 1. Germline CDR1 and CDR2: SGHRS and YFSETQ.

This chain connects TRBV2 to TRBJ2-1; a possible D gene is TRBD2 (7 bases). V lost 8 bases, J lost 9 bases, and 8 bases lay in between. CDR3 length equals 10 residues. Germline CDR1 is SNHLY and CDR2 is FYNNEI. CDR3 in DNA: TGTGCCAGCGGGGGGGCTGAGCAGTTCTTC. Protein product: CASGGAEQFF.

This rearrangement joins TRBV5-4 to TRBJ2-1; 8 bases match TRBD1. The CDR3 runs 13 residues. After removal of 2 bases from V and 8 bases from J, the junction contained 3 bases not matched to a gene. Looked up from germline, CDR1 is SGHNT and CDR2 is YYREEE (reference sequence). The chain's CDR3 is CASSFGTGDEQFF. Written as DNA, the CDR3 is TGTGCCAGCAGCTTTGGGACAGGCGATGAGCAGTTCTTC.